Following are 4 T cell receptor beta chains from one sample sequenced in a study of beta chain features in type 1 diabetes. TCRB transcripts that were expressed got sequenced, as all of the isolated RNA had been reverse transcribed. TCRdb keeps only in-frame clones here, not all; method: immunoSEQ multiplex PCR. The sample shows 200,000 to 250,000 clones, roughly 9.6% of them seen only once. The material sequenced was naive CD4+ T cells from blood. These receptors were taken from a woman aged 18-29 years in good health.

This clone was recorded a few times. The V gene is TRBV6-5, the J gene TRBJ1-1, with D perhaps TRBD1 (6 bases). The CDR3 is 11 amino acids. Per the germline V gene, CDR1 is MNHEY and CDR2 is SVGAGI. The V end lost 11 bases, the J end lost 4 bases, and 11 bases lay between the germline ends. The CDR3 loop reads CASRGGTEAFF. The CDR3 region has the DNA TGTGCCTCCAGGGGCGGCACTGAAGCTTTCTTT.

This clone was counted a few times. The genes are TRBV4-1 and TRBJ1-1, with 7 positions matching TRBD1. This CDR3 has 15 residues. Germline loops: CDR1 MGHRA, CDR2 YSYEKL. The V and J ends lost 3 bases and 4 bases, in that order; junction bases with no gene match: 8. The CDR3 DNA follows: TGCGCCAGCAGCCAGGGTGACAGGGCTGTCACTGAAGCTTTCTTT. It translates to CASSQGDRAVTEAFF.

The V gene is TRBV5-6, the J gene TRBJ2-3; 7 positions match TRBD1. The CDR3 totals 15 residues. The V segment lost 5 bases and the J segment 1 base; nucleotides outside the gene matches: 7. CDR1 SGHDT and CDR2 YYEEEE come from the germline V gene. CDR3: CASRRQGSGTDTQYF. The CDR3 DNA is TGTGCCAGCAGGCGACAGGGATCCGGCACAGATACGCAGTATTTT.

The chain is built from TRBV6-6 and TRBJ2-1; 8 bases are a match to TRBD2. The V gene's germline CDR1 is MNHNY and CDR2 SVGAGI (reference sequence). The CDR3 is 14 residues long. V dropped 9 bases and J dropped 8; count of bases not matched to a gene: 12. CDR3 bases: TGTGCCAGTTCCGGGACTAGGGTAATCGATGAGCAGTTCTTC. Protein: CASSGTRVIDEQFF.